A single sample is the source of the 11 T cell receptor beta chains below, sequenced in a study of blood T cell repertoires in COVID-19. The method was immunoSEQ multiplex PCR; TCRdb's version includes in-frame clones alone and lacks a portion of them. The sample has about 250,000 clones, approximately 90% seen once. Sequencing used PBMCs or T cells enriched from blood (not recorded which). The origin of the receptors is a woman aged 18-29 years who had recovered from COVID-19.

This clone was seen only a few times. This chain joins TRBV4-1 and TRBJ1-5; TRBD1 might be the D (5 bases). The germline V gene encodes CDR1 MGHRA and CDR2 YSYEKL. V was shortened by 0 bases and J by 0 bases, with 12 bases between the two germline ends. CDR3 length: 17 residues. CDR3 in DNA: TGCGCCAGCAGCCAAGATGGGGCGCAGGGTAGCAATCAGCCCCAGCATTTT. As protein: CASSQDGAQGSNQPQHF.

The DNA for the CDR3 is TGTGCCATCAGTGAGACTGCCTACGAGCAGTACTTC. It codes for CAISETAYEQYF. This rearrangement joins TRBV10-3 to TRBJ2-7; D is ambiguous. Between the trimmed V and J ends, which lost 2 bases and 2 bases, there was a span of 4 bases. The CDR3 runs 12 residues. Germline V gives CDR1 ENHRY, CDR2 SYGVKD.

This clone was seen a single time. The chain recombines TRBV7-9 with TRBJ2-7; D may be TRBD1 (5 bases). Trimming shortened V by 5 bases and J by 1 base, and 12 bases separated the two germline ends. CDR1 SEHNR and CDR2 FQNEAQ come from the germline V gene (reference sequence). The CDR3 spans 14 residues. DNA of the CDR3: TGTGCCAGCAGCATCGATCCAGGGTCCTACGAGCAGTACTTC. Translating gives CASSIDPGSYEQYF.

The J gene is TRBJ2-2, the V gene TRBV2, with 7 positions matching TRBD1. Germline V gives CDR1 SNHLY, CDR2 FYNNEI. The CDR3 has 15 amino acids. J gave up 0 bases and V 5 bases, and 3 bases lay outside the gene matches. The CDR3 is CASSKGASNTGELFF. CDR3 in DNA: TGTGCCAGCAGTAAGGGGGCGTCGAACACCGGGGAGCTGTTTTTT.

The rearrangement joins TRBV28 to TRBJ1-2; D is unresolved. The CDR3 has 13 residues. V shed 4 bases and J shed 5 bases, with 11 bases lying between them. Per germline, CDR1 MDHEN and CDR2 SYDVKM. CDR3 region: CASSSQLHYGYTF. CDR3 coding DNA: TGTGCCAGCAGTTCACAGCTACATTATGGCTACACCTTC.

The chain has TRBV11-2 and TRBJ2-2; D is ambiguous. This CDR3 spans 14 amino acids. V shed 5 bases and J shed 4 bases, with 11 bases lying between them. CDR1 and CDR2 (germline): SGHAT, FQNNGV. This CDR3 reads CASSPSRSTGELFF. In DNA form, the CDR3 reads TGTGCCAGCAGCCCCTCGAGGAGCACCGGGGAGCTGTTTTTT.

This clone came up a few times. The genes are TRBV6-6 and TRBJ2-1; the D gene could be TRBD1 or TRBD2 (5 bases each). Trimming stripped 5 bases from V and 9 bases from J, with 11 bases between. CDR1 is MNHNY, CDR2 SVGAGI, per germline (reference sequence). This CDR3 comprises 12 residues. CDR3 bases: TGTGCCAGCAGTCGATCAGGGAGTGAGCAGTTCTTC. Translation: CASSRSGSEQFF.

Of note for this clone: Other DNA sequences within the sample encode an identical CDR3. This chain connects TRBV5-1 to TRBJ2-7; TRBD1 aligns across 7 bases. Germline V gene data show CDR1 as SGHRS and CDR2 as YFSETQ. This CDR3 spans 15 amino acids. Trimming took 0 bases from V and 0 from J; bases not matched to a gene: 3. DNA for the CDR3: TGCGCCAGCAGCTTGGAGGCAGGGGGCTCCTACGAGCAGTACTTC. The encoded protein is CASSLEAGGSYEQYF. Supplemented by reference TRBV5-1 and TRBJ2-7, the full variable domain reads KAGVTQTPRYLIKTRGQQVTLSCSPISGHRSVSWYQQTPGQGLQFLFEYFSETQRNKGNFPGRFSGRQFSNSRSEMNVSTLELGDSALYLCASSLEAGGSYEQYFGPGTRLTVT.

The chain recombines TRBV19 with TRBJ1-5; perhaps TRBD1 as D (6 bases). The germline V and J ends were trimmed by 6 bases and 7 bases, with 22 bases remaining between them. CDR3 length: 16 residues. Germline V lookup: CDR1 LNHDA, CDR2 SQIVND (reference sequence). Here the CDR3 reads CASSTRGGESRQPQHF. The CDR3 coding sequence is TGTGCCAGTAGCACTAGGGGGGGGGAATCCAGACAGCCCCAGCATTTT.

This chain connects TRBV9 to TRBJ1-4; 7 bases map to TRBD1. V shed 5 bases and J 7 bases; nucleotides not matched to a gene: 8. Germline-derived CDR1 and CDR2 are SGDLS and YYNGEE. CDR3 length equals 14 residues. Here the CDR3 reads CASSSGGYGEKLFF. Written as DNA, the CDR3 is TGTGCCAGCAGTTCAGGGGGGTATGGTGAAAAACTGTTTTTT.

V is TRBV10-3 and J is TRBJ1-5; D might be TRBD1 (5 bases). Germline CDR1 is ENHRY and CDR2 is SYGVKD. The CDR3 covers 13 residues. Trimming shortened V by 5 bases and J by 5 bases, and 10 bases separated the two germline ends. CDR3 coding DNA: TGTGCCATCAGTCAGGGTAAGGATCAGCCCCAGCATTTT. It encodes CAISQGKDQPQHF.